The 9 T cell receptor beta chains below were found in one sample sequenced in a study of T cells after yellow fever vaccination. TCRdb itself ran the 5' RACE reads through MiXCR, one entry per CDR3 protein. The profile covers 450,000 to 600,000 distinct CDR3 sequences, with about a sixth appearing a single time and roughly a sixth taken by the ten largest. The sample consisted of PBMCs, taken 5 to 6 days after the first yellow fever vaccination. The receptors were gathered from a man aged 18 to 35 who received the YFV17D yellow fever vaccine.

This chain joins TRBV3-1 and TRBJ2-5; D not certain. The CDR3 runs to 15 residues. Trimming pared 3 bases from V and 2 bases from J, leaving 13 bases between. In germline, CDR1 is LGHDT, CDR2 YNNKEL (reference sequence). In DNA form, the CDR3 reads TGTGCCAGCAGCCAGGAAATTCCCCCACAAGAGACCCAGTACTTC. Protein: CASSQEIPPQETQYF.

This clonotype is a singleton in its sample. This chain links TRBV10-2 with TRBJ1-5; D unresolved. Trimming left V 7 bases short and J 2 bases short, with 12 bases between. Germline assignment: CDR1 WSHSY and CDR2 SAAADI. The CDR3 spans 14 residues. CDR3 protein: CASKATAGNQPQHF. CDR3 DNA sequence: TGCGCCAGCAAGGCCACGGCGGGCAATCAGCCCCAGCATTTT.

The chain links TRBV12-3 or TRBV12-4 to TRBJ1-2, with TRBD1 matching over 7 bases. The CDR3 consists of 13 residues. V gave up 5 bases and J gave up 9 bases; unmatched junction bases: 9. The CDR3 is CASSIRGQASYTF. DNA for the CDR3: TGTGCCAGCAGTATCCGAGGACAGGCCAGCTACACCTTC.

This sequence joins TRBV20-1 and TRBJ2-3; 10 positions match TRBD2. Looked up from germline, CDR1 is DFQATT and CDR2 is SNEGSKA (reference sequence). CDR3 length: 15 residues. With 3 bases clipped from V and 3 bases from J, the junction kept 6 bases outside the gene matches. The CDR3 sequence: CSASSSGGVTDTQYF. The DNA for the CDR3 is TGCAGTGCTAGTTCAAGCGGGGGGGTGACAGATACGCAGTATTTT.

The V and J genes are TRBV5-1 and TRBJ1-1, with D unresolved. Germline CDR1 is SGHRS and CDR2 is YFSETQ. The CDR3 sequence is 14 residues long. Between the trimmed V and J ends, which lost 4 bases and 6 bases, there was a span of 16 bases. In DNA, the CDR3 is TGCGCCAGCAGCCCCGGGGTCCTTGGGGCTGAAGCTTTCTTT. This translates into CASSPGVLGAEAFF.

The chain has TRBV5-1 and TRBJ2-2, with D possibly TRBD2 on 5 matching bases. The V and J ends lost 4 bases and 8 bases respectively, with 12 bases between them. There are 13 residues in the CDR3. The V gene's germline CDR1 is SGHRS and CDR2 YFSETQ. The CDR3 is CASSGGPGGELFF. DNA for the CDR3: TGCGCCAGCAGCGGAGGACCCGGTGGGGAGCTGTTTTTT. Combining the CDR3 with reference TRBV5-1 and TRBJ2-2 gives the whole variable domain KAGVTQTPRYLIKTRGQQVTLSCSPISGHRSVSWYQQTPGQGLQFLFEYFSETQRNKGNFPGRFSGRQFSNSRSEMNVSTLELGDSALYLCASSGGPGGELFFGEGSRLTVL.

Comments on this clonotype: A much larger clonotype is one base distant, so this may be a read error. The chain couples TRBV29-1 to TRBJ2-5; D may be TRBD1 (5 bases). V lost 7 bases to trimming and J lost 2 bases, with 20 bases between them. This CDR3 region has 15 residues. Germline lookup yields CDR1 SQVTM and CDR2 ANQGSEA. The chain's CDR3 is CSGTGDSGWQETQYF. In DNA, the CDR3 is TGCAGCGGAACCGGCGACAGTGGGTGGCAAGAGACCCAGTACTTC.

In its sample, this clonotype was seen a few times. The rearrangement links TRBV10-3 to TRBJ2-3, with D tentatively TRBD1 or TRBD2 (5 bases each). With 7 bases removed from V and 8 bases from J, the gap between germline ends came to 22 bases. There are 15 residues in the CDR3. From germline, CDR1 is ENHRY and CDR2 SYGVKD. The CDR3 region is CAITGALGSFGTQYF. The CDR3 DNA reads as TGTGCCATCACCGGGGCCTTAGGTAGTTTTGGTACGCAGTATTTT.

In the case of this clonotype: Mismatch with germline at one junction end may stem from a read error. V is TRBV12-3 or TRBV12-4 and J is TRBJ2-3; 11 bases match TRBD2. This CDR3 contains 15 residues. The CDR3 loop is CASSALAGGRDTLYF. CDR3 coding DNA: TGTGCCAGCAGTGCTCTAGCGGGGGGAAGAGATACGCTGTATTTT.